Listed below are T cell receptor beta chains from one sample, sequenced in a study of cytomegalovirus exposure and HLA in healthy donors. Data came from immunoSEQ multiplex PCR; TCRdb stores just in-frame clones and leaves some out. The sample lists 150,000 to 200,000 clones, roughly three quarters occurring once. The sample comprised PBMCs. The receptors stem from a man between 18 and 35 years old in good health and CMV-seropositive. Both conserved end residues are part of each CDR3. The order of the fields is D gene, V gene, J gene, clone size, CDR3 protein, CDR3 DNA. The D gene is left open where the match is weak. Not all rows give a size; the values are once, few, many and, for expanded clones, a class.

d_gene: .
v_gene: TRBV5-4
j_gene: TRBJ2-1
abundance: .
CDR3aa: CASTLDVGEQFF
CDR3nt: TGTGCCAGCACCTTGGATGTCGGTGAGCAGTTCTTC

d_gene: TRBD1
v_gene: TRBV28
j_gene: TRBJ1-1
abundance: .
CDR3aa: CASSSVDRVNTEAFF
CDR3nt: TGTGCCAGCAGTTCCGTCGACAGGGTGAACACTGAAGCTTTCTTT

d_gene: TRBD2
v_gene: TRBV6-1
j_gene: TRBJ2-3
abundance: .
CDR3aa: CASLGLAGGADTQYF
CDR3nt: TGTGCCAGCCTGGGACTAGCGGGAGGTGCAGATACGCAGTATTTT

d_gene: .
v_gene: TRBV6-1
j_gene: TRBJ2-1
abundance: .
CDR3aa: CASSEAWGLGFF
CDR3nt: TGTGCCAGCAGTGAAGCCTGGGGACTGGGGTTCTTC

d_gene: TRBD1
v_gene: TRBV5-1
j_gene: TRBJ1-2
abundance: .
CDR3aa: CASSSRTGGDYGYTF
CDR3nt: TGCGCCAGCAGCTCCCGGACAGGGGGCGACTATGGCTACACCTTC

d_gene: .
v_gene: TRBV19
j_gene: TRBJ2-2
abundance: .
CDR3aa: CASSSARTGELFF
CDR3nt: TGTGCCAGTAGTTCTGCGAGAACCGGGGAGCTGTTTTTT

d_gene: TRBD1
v_gene: TRBV28
j_gene: TRBJ1-1
abundance: .
CDR3aa: CASSLVGQKNTEAFF
CDR3nt: TGTGCCAGCAGTTTAGTGGGACAGAAGAACACTGAAGCTTTCTTT

d_gene: TRBD1
v_gene: TRBV27
j_gene: TRBJ1-4
abundance: .
CDR3aa: CASSSHRGPTNEKLFF
CDR3nt: TGTGCCAGCAGTTCTCACAGGGGCCCAACTAATGAAAAACTGTTTTTT

d_gene: .
v_gene: TRBV5-1
j_gene: TRBJ2-3
abundance: .
CDR3aa: CASSLDGLTASTDTQYF
CDR3nt: TGCGCCAGCAGCTTGGATGGACTGACTGCTAGCACAGATACGCAGTATTTT

d_gene: .
v_gene: TRBV5-1
j_gene: TRBJ1-1
abundance: .
CDR3aa: CASSLATGTMNTEAFF
CDR3nt: TGCGCCAGCAGTTTAGCGACAGGAACCATGAACACTGAAGCTTTCTTT

d_gene: .
v_gene: TRBV21-1
j_gene: TRBJ2-2
abundance: .
CDR3aa: CASSYTGEANTGELFF
CDR3nt: TGTGCCAGCAGCTACACAGGGGAAGCGAACACCGGGGAGCTGTTTTTT

d_gene: .
v_gene: TRBV6-6
j_gene: TRBJ1-5
abundance: many
CDR3aa: CASSFGGSNQPQHF
CDR3nt: TGTGCCAGCAGTTTTGGGGGGAGCAATCAGCCCCAGCATTTT

d_gene: .
v_gene: TRBV9
j_gene: TRBJ1-1
abundance: .
CDR3aa: CASIRGLGDTEAFF
CDR3nt: TGTGCCAGCATCCGGGGGTTGGGGGACACTGAAGCTTTCTTT

d_gene: TRBD1
v_gene: TRBV30
j_gene: TRBJ2-1
abundance: once
CDR3aa: CAWQTGPSSYNEQFF
CDR3nt: TGTGCCTGGCAGACAGGGCCCAGCTCCTACAATGAGCAGTTCTTC

d_gene: .
v_gene: TRBV19
j_gene: TRBJ2-3
abundance: .
CDR3aa: CASSIGDITDTQYF
CDR3nt: TGTGCCAGTAGTATAGGCGATATCACAGATACGCAGTATTTT

d_gene: .
v_gene: TRBV30
j_gene: TRBJ1-2
abundance: few
CDR3aa: CAWSVQGPQGGYTF
CDR3nt: TGTGCCTGGAGTGTACAGGGACCCCAGGGAGGCTACACCTTC

d_gene: .
v_gene: TRBV6-1
j_gene: TRBJ1-4
abundance: .
CDR3aa: CASSVDRNGEKLFF
CDR3nt: TGTGCCAGCAGTGTAGACAGAAATGGTGAAAAACTGTTTTTT

d_gene: TRBD1
v_gene: TRBV2
j_gene: TRBJ1-2
abundance: .
CDR3aa: CASRGDRGYGYTF
CDR3nt: TGTGCCAGCAGGGGAGACAGGGGCTATGGCTACACCTTC

d_gene: .
v_gene: TRBV5-6
j_gene: TRBJ1-1
abundance: .
CDR3aa: CASRFDPGGTEAFF
CDR3nt: TGTGCCAGCAGATTCGACCCGGGGGGCACTGAAGCTTTCTTT

d_gene: TRBD2
v_gene: TRBV5-1
j_gene: TRBJ2-1
abundance: few
CDR3aa: CASRRTSGSTYNEQFF
CDR3nt: TGCGCCAGCAGACGGACTAGCGGGAGTACTTACAATGAGCAGTTCTTC

d_gene: TRBD2
v_gene: TRBV6-5
j_gene: TRBJ2-1
abundance: .
CDR3aa: CASSYGRGPSYNEQFF
CDR3nt: TGTGCCAGCAGTTACGGGAGGGGACCGTCCTACAATGAGCAGTTCTTC

d_gene: TRBD1
v_gene: TRBV9
j_gene: TRBJ2-2
abundance: once
CDR3aa: CASSVGGQGAELFF
CDR3nt: TGTGCCAGCAGCGTAGGGGGACAGGGGGCTGAGCTGTTTTTT

d_gene: .
v_gene: TRBV28
j_gene: TRBJ1-3
abundance: .
CDR3aa: CASRYSSGNTIYF
CDR3nt: TGTGCCAGCAGATACAGCTCTGGAAACACCATATATTTT

d_gene: .
v_gene: TRBV6-6
j_gene: TRBJ2-5
abundance: once
CDR3aa: CASNYGGGETQYF
CDR3nt: TGTGCCAGCAACTATGGCGGTGGCGAGACCCAGTACTTC

d_gene: TRBD2
v_gene: TRBV6-4
j_gene: TRBJ2-2
abundance: few
CDR3aa: CASSEQAGGTGELFF
CDR3nt: TGTGCCAGCAGTGAACAAGCGGGAGGAACCGGGGAGCTGTTTTTT

d_gene: TRBD1
v_gene: TRBV2
j_gene: TRBJ1-5
abundance: .
CDR3aa: CASSVQGFRNQPQHF
CDR3nt: TGTGCCAGCAGTGTACAGGGGTTTCGCAATCAGCCCCAGCATTTT

d_gene: .
v_gene: TRBV6-1
j_gene: TRBJ2-3
abundance: .
CDR3aa: CASNWQGTDTQYF
CDR3nt: TGTGCCAGCAACTGGCAGGGCACAGATACGCAGTATTTT

d_gene: .
v_gene: TRBV5-1
j_gene: TRBJ2-3
abundance: .
CDR3aa: CASSSGGADTQYF
CDR3nt: TGCGCCAGCAGCTCTGGCGGAGCAGATACGCAGTATTTT

d_gene: .
v_gene: TRBV4-1
j_gene: TRBJ2-2
abundance: .
CDR3aa: CASSRLVELAIPGELFF
CDR3nt: TGCGCCAGCAGCCGCTTAGTGGAACTAGCCATACCCGGGGAGCTGTTTTTT

d_gene: .
v_gene: TRBV5-4
j_gene: TRBJ1-1
abundance: .
CDR3aa: CASSLSESLAFF
CDR3nt: TGTGCCAGCAGCTTGTCGGAGTCCCTGGCTTTCTTT

d_gene: TRBD2
v_gene: TRBV2
j_gene: TRBJ2-1
abundance: few
CDR3aa: CASSKGAGGYNEQFF
CDR3nt: TGTGCCAGCAGCAAGGGAGCGGGAGGTTACAATGAGCAGTTCTTC

d_gene: .
v_gene: TRBV19
j_gene: TRBJ1-1
abundance: .
CDR3aa: CASSPSGYTEAFF
CDR3nt: TGTGCCAGTAGCCCCTCAGGCTACACTGAAGCTTTCTTT

d_gene: TRBD1
v_gene: TRBV18
j_gene: TRBJ1-2
abundance: .
CDR3aa: CASSPPGQGVWGYTF
CDR3nt: TGTGCCAGCTCACCTCCGGGACAGGGGGTTTGGGGCTACACCTTC